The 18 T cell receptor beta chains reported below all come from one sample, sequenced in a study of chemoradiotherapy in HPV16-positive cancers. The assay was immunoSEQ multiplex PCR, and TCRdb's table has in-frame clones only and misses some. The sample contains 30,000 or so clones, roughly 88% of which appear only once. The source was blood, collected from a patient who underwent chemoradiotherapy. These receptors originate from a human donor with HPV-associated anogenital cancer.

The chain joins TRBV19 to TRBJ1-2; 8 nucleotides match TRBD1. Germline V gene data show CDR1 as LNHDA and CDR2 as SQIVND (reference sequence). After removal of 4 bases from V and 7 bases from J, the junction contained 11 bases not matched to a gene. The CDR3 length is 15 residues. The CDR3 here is CASSNPGQGKSGYTF. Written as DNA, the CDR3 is TGTGCCAGTAGTAACCCAGGACAGGGAAAAAGTGGCTACACCTTC.

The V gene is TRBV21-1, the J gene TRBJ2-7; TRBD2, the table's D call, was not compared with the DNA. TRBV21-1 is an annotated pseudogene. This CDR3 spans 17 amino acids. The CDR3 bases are TGTGCCAGCAGCAAGCTAAGCCTAGCGGGAGGGTCGCGTGAGCAGTACTTC. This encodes CASSKLSLAGGSREQYF.

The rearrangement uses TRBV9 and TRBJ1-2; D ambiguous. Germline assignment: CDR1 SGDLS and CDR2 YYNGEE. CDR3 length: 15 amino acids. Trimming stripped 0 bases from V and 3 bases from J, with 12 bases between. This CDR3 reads CASSVAPGRDYGYTF. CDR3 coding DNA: TGTGCCAGCAGCGTAGCCCCCGGGAGGGACTATGGCTACACCTTC.

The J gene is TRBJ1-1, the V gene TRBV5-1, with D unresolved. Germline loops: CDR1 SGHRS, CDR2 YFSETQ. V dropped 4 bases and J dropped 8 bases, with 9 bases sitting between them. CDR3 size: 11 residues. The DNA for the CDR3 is TGCGCCAGCAGCGGGCGGGCCGAAGCTTTCTTT. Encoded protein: CASSGRAEAFF.

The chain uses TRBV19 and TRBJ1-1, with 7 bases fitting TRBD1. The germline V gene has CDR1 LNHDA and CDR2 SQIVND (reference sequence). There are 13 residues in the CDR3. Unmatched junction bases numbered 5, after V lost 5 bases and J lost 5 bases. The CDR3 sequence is CASSAARGTEAFF. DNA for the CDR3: TGTGCCAGTAGTGCGGCCAGGGGGACTGAAGCTTTCTTT.

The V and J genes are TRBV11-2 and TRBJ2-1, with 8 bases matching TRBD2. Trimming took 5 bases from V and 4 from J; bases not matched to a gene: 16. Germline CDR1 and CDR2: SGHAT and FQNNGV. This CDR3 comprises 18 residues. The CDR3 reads CASSRAGLGGVLYNEQFF. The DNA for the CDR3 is TGTGCCAGCAGCAGAGCGGGACTAGGGGGGGTACTGTACAATGAGCAGTTCTTC.

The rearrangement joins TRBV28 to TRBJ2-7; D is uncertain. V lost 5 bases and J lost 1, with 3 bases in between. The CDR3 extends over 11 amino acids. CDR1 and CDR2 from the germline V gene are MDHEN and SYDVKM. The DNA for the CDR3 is TGTGCCAGCAGTATATCCTACGAGCAGTACTTC. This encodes CASSISYEQYF.

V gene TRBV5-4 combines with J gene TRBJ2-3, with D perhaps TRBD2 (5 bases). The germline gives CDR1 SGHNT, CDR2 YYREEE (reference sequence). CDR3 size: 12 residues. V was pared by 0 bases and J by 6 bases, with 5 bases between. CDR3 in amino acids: CASSLAGDTQYF. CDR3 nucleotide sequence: TGTGCCAGCAGCTTGGCGGGGGATACGCAGTATTTT.

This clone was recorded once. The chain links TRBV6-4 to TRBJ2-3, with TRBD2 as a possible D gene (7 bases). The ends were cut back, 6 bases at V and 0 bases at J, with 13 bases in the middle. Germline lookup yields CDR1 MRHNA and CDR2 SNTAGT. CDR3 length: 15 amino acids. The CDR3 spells CASSRAGASTDTQYF. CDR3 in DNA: TGTGCCAGCAGCCGTGCGGGGGCAAGCACAGATACGCAGTATTTT.

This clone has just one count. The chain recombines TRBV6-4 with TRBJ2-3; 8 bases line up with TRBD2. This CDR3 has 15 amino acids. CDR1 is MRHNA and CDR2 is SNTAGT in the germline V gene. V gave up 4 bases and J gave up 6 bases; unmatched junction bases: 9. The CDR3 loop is CASSVVAGSGDTQYF. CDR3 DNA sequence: TGTGCCAGCAGTGTGGTAGCGGGATCAGGGGATACGCAGTATTTT.

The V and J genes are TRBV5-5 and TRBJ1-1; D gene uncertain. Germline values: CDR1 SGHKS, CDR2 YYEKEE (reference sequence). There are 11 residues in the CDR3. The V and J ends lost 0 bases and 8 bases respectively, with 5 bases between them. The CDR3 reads CASSLEGEAFF. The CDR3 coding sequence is TGTGCCAGCAGCTTGGAAGGGGAAGCTTTCTTT.

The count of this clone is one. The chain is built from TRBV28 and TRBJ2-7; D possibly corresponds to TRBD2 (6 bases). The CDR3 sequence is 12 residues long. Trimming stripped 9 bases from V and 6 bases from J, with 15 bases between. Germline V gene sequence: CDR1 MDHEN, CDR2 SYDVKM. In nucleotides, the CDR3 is TGTGCCAGTTACAGTCCCGGGGGCGAGCAGTACTTC. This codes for CASYSPGGEQYF. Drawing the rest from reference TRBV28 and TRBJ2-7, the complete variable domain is DVKVTQSSRYLVKRTGEKVFLECVQDMDHENMFWYRQDPGLGLRLIYFSYDVKMKEKGDIPEGYSVSREKKERFSLILESASTNQTSMYLCASYSPGGEQYFGPGTRLTVT.

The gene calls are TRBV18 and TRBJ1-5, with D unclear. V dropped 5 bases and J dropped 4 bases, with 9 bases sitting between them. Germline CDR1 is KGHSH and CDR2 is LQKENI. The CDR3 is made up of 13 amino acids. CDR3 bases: TGTGCCAGCTCATTCGACCGGAATCAGCCCCAGCATTTT. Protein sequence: CASSFDRNQPQHF.

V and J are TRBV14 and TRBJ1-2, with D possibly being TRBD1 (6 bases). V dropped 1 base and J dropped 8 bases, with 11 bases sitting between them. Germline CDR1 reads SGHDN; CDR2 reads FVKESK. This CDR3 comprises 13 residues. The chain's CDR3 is CASSQGRGLGYTF. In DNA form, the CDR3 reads TGTGCCAGCAGCCAAGGCCGGGGGCTCGGCTACACCTTC.

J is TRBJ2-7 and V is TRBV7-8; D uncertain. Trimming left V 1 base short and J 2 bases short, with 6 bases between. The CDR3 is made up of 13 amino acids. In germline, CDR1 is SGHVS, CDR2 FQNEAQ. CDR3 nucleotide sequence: TGTGCCAGCAGCTTAGAGTATACCTACGAGCAGTACTTC. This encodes CASSLEYTYEQYF.

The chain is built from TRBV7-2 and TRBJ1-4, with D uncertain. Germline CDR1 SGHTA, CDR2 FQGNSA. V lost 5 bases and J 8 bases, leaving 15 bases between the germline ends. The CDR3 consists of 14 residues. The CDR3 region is CASSLSRTVEKLFF. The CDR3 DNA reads TGTGCCAGCAGCCTATCAAGGACGGTGGAAAAACTGTTTTTT.

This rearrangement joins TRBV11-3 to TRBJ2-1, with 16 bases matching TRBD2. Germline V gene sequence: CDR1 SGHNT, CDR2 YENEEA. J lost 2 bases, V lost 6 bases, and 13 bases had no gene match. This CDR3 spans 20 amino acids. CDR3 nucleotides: TGTGCCAGCAGTACCGATCCCGGGACTAGCGGGGGGGCTCCCTACAATGAGCAGTTCTTC. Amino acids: CASSTDPGTSGGAPYNEQFF.

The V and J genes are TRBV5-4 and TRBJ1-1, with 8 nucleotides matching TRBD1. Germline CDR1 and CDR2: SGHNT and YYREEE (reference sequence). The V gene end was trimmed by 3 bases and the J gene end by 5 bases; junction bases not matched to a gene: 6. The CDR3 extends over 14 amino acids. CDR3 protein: CASSSDRGGTEAFF. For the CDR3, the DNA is TGTGCCAGCAGCTCCGACAGGGGAGGAACTGAAGCTTTCTTT.